Listed here are 9 T cell receptor beta chains from one sample, sequenced in a study of shared clonotypes between healthy human individuals. Sequencing was performed with immunoSEQ multiplex PCR; in TCRdb, only in-frame clones are kept and a portion is missing. The repertoire includes 1,500,000 or so clones, 98% of them detected once, and under 0.45% sits in the top ten. The sequenced sample consisted of naive CD4+ T cells sorted from blood. The subset denotes: CD45RA+ positively selected. Receptors originate from a man aged 30-40 years in good health.

V gene TRBV7-2 combines with J gene TRBJ2-5; D possibly corresponds to TRBD1 (7 bases). The V gene lost 4 bases and the J gene lost 5 bases, with 14 bases spanning the gap. CDR1 and CDR2 (germline): SGHTA, FQGNSA. The CDR3 extends over 14 amino acids. The CDR3 coding sequence is TGTGCCAGCAGCTCCCGGACAGGAGGGGAGACCCAGTACTTC. Translating gives CASSSRTGGETQYF.

V usage is TRBV28 and J usage is TRBJ1-5, with 9 nucleotides matching TRBD1. CDR1 is MDHEN, CDR2 SYDVKM, per germline. The length of the CDR3 is 18 residues. V shed 8 bases, J shed 1 base, and the junction held 15 bases outside the gene matches. The CDR3 is CASSWRGQGGASNQPQHF. The CDR3 bases are TGTGCCAGCTCCTGGAGGGGACAGGGTGGGGCCAGCAATCAGCCCCAGCATTTT.

The chain combines TRBV4-1 with TRBJ2-1, with D perhaps assigned TRBD1 or TRBD2 (5 bases each). Germline lookup yields CDR1 MGHRA and CDR2 YSYEKL. This CDR3 has 16 residues. Between the trimmed V and J ends, which lost 5 bases and 2 bases, there was a span of 16 bases. This CDR3 reads CASSYHHLGAYNEQFF. Written as DNA, the CDR3 is TGCGCCAGCAGCTACCACCATCTGGGGGCCTACAATGAGCAGTTCTTC.

The chain links TRBV28 to TRBJ1-2, with D possibly TRBD1 on 5 matching bases. CDR3 length equals 15 residues. Germline V gene sequence: CDR1 MDHEN, CDR2 SYDVKM. Trimming took off 6 bases at V and 7 bases at J, with 21 bases between the two ends. CDR3 region: CASRPPGTGSFGYTF. Here the CDR3 DNA reads TGTGCCAGCAGACCCCCCGGGACCGGCTCGTTTGGCTACACCTTC.

The V call is TRBV28, the J call TRBJ1-4; D is uncertain. The length of the CDR3 is 15 residues. Germline-derived CDR1 and CDR2 are MDHEN and SYDVKM. Between the trimmed V and J ends, which lost 10 bases and 7 bases, there was a span of 22 bases. The CDR3 coding sequence is TGTGCCACCTGTCCTATGAGGGTAAACGTTGAAAAACTGTTTTTT. This codes for CATCPMRVNVEKLFF.

The chain couples TRBV18 to TRBJ2-7; perhaps TRBD1 as D (5 bases). Trimming pared 0 bases from V and 3 bases from J, leaving 12 bases between. In germline, CDR1 is KGHSH, CDR2 LQKENI. The CDR3 is 15 residues long. This chain's CDR3 is CASSPPKGVHYEQYF. CDR3 nucleotides: TGTGCCAGCTCACCACCGAAAGGGGTCCACTACGAGCAGTACTTC.

The chain links TRBV28 to TRBJ1-4, with D unresolved. The ends were cut back, 3 bases at V and 11 bases at J, with 10 bases in the middle. Germline CDR1 and CDR2: MDHEN and SYDVKM. The CDR3 length is 12 residues. In nucleotides, the CDR3 is TGTGCCAGCAGTTTGTCGCTTGGGAAACTGTTTTTT. This translates into CASSLSLGKLFF.

The chain joins TRBV18 to TRBJ2-1; 12 bases are shared with TRBD2. The CDR3 consists of 15 residues. V was pared by 6 bases and J by 6 bases, with 6 bases of the junction left unmatched. Germline values: CDR1 KGHSH, CDR2 LQKENI. The CDR3 sequence: CASSSLAGGFNEQFF. CDR3 nucleotides: TGTGCCAGCTCGTCTCTAGCGGGAGGGTTCAATGAGCAGTTCTTC.

The chain couples TRBV5-8 to TRBJ2-1; D uncertain. V gave up 1 base and J gave up 8 bases, with 13 bases separating them. Germline lookup yields CDR1 SGHTS and CDR2 YDEGEE. The CDR3 consists of 14 residues. CDR3: CASSLLSVSDEQFF. In DNA, the CDR3 is TGTGCCAGCAGCTTGCTTTCGGTGAGCGATGAGCAGTTCTTC.